Following are 4 T cell receptor beta chains from one sample sequenced in a study of molecular identifiers for immune sequencing clone quantification. One entry per CDR3 protein, called by TCRdb with MiXCR from the PCR reads. The sample lists roughly 630,000 distinct CDR3 sequences; 25% were seen once. Sequencing was carried out using naive CD8+ T cells from blood, with Jurkat cell RNA spiked in. Subset meaning: FACS-sorted CD8+CD4-CCR7+CD45RA+ naive T cells. The receptor set was obtained from a human donor in good health. Some libraries in this study had Jurkat cell RNA spiked in.

A few counts support this clonotype. This rearrangement joins TRBV6-5 to TRBJ2-7; D remains ambiguous. This CDR3 has 14 amino acids. Trimming took off 1 base at V and 3 bases at J, with 10 bases between the two ends. Germline V gene data show CDR1 as MNHEY and CDR2 as SVGAGI. The CDR3 is CASSYFGDSYEQYF. For the CDR3, the DNA is TGTGCCAGCAGTTACTTTGGGGATAGCTACGAGCAGTACTTC.

This chain joins TRBV12-3 or TRBV12-4 and TRBJ1-1, with 7 bases aligning to TRBD1. Trimming at V came to 7 bases and at J to 1 base, leaving 6 bases not matched to a gene. This CDR3 has 14 amino acids. The CDR3 loop reads CASIFGTENTEAFF. The CDR3 coding sequence is TGTGCCAGCATATTCGGGACAGAGAACACTGAAGCTTTCTTT.

With regard to this clonotype: A read error may be the cause here, since a much bigger clone is one base away. The V and J genes are TRBV29-1 and TRBJ2-5, with 8 bases that match TRBD1. Germline CDR1 is SQVTM and CDR2 is ANQGSEA. The V and J ends lost 7 bases and 5 bases, in that order; junction bases with no gene match: 9. The CDR3 runs to 13 residues. CDR3: CSDDKQGVETQYF. The CDR3 nucleotides are TGCAGCGACGACAAACAGGGGGTTGAGACCCAGTACTTC.

This clonotype was recorded at least ten times. V is TRBV3-1 and J is TRBJ1-5; 7 positions match TRBD1. Trimming removed 3 bases from V and 1 base from J; junction bases left unmatched: 3. CDR1 LGHDT and CDR2 YNNKEL come from the germline V gene (reference sequence). This CDR3 has 15 residues. CDR3 nucleotide sequence: TGTGCCAGCAGCCACGGACAGGCAAGCAATCAGCCCCAGCATTTT. The encoded protein is CASSHGQASNQPQHF.